The 24 T cell receptor beta chains below were found in one sample sequenced in a study of blood T cells in healthy people across ages. Then a second PCR, running roughly 7 to 11 cycles, was carried out with a sample-barcoded 5' primer and a J-beta primer mix. Via MiXCR, TCRdb re-called the 5' RACE reads, giving one row per CDR3 protein. The profile covers hundreds of thousands of distinct CDR3 sequences, with 20% to 25% appearing a single time and 8% to 10% taken by the ten largest. The same data also went into a second study, on T cells of mothers and their children.

Sequencing input: blood. The receptors derive from a boy aged 5-17 years in good health.

V is TRBV7-9 and J is TRBJ1-2, with D possibly being TRBD1 (5 bases). The CDR3 is 14 amino acids. V shed 5 bases and J shed 2 bases, with 12 bases lying between them. From germline, CDR1 is SEHNR and CDR2 FQNEAQ (reference sequence). The CDR3 spells CASSPLTENYGYTF. In DNA, the CDR3 is TGTGCCAGCAGCCCACTGACAGAGAACTATGGCTACACCTTC.

V gene TRBV29-1 combines with J gene TRBJ2-5; 7 bases line up with TRBD2. The DNA matches TRBJ2-7 better at its end, which makes the J call doubtful. Germline CDR1 and CDR2: SQVTM and ANQGSEA. This CDR3 is 14 amino acids long. CDR3 DNA sequence: TGCAGCGTTGGGAGTTTGCCAGCGGGAAACGAGCAGTACTTC. It translates to CSVGSLPAGNEQYF.

This clonotype showed up just a few times. The chain combines TRBV20-1 with TRBJ2-1, with unresolved D. The length of the CDR3 is 14 residues. Germline V CDR1 and CDR2: DFQATT, SNEGSKA (reference sequence). The V gene lost 2 bases and the J gene lost 4 bases, with 12 bases spanning the gap. CDR3 amino acids: CSARRPMAYNEQFF. The DNA of the CDR3 is TGCAGTGCTAGACGCCCTATGGCTTACAATGAGCAGTTCTTC.

The CDR3 here is CSAREGSGGQRNYGYTF. The DNA of the CDR3 is TGCAGTGCTAGAGAAGGGTCGGGGGGCCAAAGGAACTATGGCTACACCTTC. The chain has TRBV20-1 and TRBJ1-2, with a possible D match to TRBD1 (6 bases). Germline CDR1 reads DFQATT; CDR2 reads SNEGSKA (reference sequence). The length of the CDR3 is 17 residues. Trimming took 0 bases from V and 2 from J, leaving 19 bases between them.

This clonotype was seen many times. The chain couples TRBV7-2 to TRBJ2-1, with D uncertain. Between the trimmed V and J ends, which lost 1 base and 9 bases, there was a span of 7 bases. The germline V gene encodes CDR1 SGHTA and CDR2 FQGNSA. There are 12 residues in the CDR3. The CDR3 DNA is TGTGCCAGCAGCTTAGGGCTCAGTGAGCAGTTCTTC. Translating it yields CASSLGLSEQFF.

V gene TRBV7-2 combines with J gene TRBJ2-5; 9 nucleotides agree with TRBD2. The J segment lost 3 bases and the V segment lost 5 bases, leaving 7 bases of the junction unmatched. Germline lookup yields CDR1 SGHTA and CDR2 FQGNSA. CDR3 length equals 15 residues. The CDR3: CASSTLAGTEETQYF. The CDR3 nucleotides are TGTGCCAGCAGCACCCTAGCGGGGACCGAAGAGACCCAGTACTTC.

This clonotype has only one observation. The chain has TRBV5-5 and TRBJ2-4; D not certain. The CDR3 consists of 13 residues. V was shortened by 0 bases and J by 9 bases, with 10 bases between the two germline ends. The germline CDR1 and CDR2 sequences are SGHKS and YYEKEE (reference sequence). CDR3 amino acids: CASSLVLWGIQYF. CDR3 nucleotides: TGTGCCAGCAGCTTGGTGTTATGGGGCATTCAGTACTTC.

The V and J genes are TRBV5-1 and TRBJ2-6; 11 positions match TRBD1. V dropped 3 bases and J dropped 0; count of bases not matched to a gene: 5. The germline gives CDR1 SGHRS, CDR2 YFSETQ. The CDR3 sequence is 18 residues long. Here the CDR3 DNA reads TGCGCCAGCAGCTACGCCGGGACAGGGGGCTCTGGGGCCAACGTCCTGACTTTC. This encodes CASSYAGTGGSGANVLTF.

The V and J genes are TRBV7-9 and TRBJ1-1; TRBD1 matches 7 bases. The CDR3 sequence is 13 residues long. V was pared by 6 bases and J by 3 bases, with 4 bases of the junction left unmatched. The V gene's germline CDR1 is SEHNR and CDR2 FQNEAQ (reference sequence). CDR3 sequence (DNA): TGTGCCAGCAGACAAGGGACAGACACTGAAGCTTTCTTT. This codes for CASRQGTDTEAFF.

This sequence joins TRBV12-3 or TRBV12-4 and TRBJ1-5; D remains ambiguous. There are 14 residues in the CDR3. V lost 7 bases to trimming and J lost 6 bases, with 16 bases between them. The CDR3 DNA reads as TGTGCCAGCACCCAAGGTCTGGAATCTCAGCCCCAGCATTTT. Translation gives CASTQGLESQPQHF.

The V call is TRBV7-4, the J call TRBJ1-4; D remains unclear. Germline V gene data show CDR1 as SGHVT and CDR2 as SQSDAQ. CDR3 length: 17 residues. Trimming shortened V by 3 bases and J by 0 bases, and 14 bases separated the two germline ends. CDR3 residues: CASSFPAQQTTNEKLFF. The CDR3 DNA sequence: TGTGCCAGCAGCTTTCCGGCCCAACAGACAACTAATGAAAAACTGTTTTTT.

This clonotype was detected a few times. V and J are TRBV3-1 and TRBJ1-1; D call uncertain. This CDR3 comprises 16 residues. The V end lost 0 bases, the J end lost 7 bases, and 18 bases lay between the germline ends. Germline values: CDR1 LGHDT, CDR2 YNNKEL (reference sequence). This CDR3 reads CASSQEFGGAKIEAFF. In DNA form, the CDR3 reads TGTGCCAGCAGCCAAGAGTTTGGCGGAGCGAAAATTGAAGCTTTCTTT. The full variable domain, completed using reference TRBV3-1 and TRBJ1-1, is DTAVSQTPKYLVTQMGNDKSIKCEQNLGHDTMYWYKQDSKKFLKIMFSYNNKELIINETVPNRFSPKSPDKAHLNLHINSLELGDSAVYFCASSQEFGGAKIEAFFGQGTRLTVV.

This clonotype was counted at least ten times. This chain links TRBV20-1 with TRBJ2-3; maybe TRBD2 (6 bases). Trimming took off 3 bases at V and 11 bases at J, with 18 bases between the two ends. Germline CDR1 and CDR2: DFQATT and SNEGSKA (reference sequence). This CDR3 comprises 13 residues. The CDR3 reads CSARDYGEREQYF. The DNA for the CDR3 is TGCAGTGCTAGGGACTACGGGGAGAGGGAGCAGTATTTT.

This clonotype occurred a few times. The genes are TRBV24-1 and TRBJ2-5; 8 bases agree with TRBD1. Per the germline V gene, CDR1 is KGHDR and CDR2 is SFDVKD. J gave up 5 bases and V 0 bases, and 4 bases lay outside the gene matches. The CDR3 consists of 15 residues. The CDR3 sequence: CATSDLYRDRETQYF. CDR3 nucleotides: TGTGCCACCAGTGATTTGTACCGGGACAGGGAGACCCAGTACTTC.

The chain employs TRBV29-1 and TRBJ2-1, with 12 bases fitting TRBD2. The CDR3 extends over 13 amino acids. With V trimmed by 7 bases and J by 7 bases, 5 bases remained unmatched. Germline-derived CDR1 and CDR2 are SQVTM and ANQGSEA. CDR3 loop: CSAGLAGLNEQFF. CDR3 nucleotides: TGCAGCGCCGGACTAGCGGGGCTTAATGAGCAGTTCTTC.

CDR3 sequence: CSAPTTLNIQYF. CDR3 in DNA: TGCAGTGCTCCCACAACTCTAAACATTCAGTACTTC. This chain connects TRBV20-1 to TRBJ2-4, with D uncertain. This CDR3 is built from 12 residues. Trimming pared 5 bases from V and 6 bases from J, leaving 11 bases between. Per the germline V gene, CDR1 is DFQATT and CDR2 is SNEGSKA (reference sequence).

J is TRBJ2-1 and V is TRBV4-2, with 14 bases aligning to TRBD2. The V gene's germline CDR1 is LGHNA and CDR2 YNFKEQ. J gave up 7 bases and V 5 bases, and 7 bases lay outside the gene matches. The CDR3 length is 16 residues. CDR3 protein: CASSEGTSGSRNEQFF. DNA of the CDR3: TGTGCCAGCAGCGAAGGGACTAGCGGGAGTCGGAATGAGCAGTTCTTC.

This clonotype was seen only a few times. This rearrangement joins TRBV11-2 to TRBJ2-5; TRBD2 might be the D (5 bases). V lost 4 bases to trimming and J lost 7 bases, with 16 bases between them. Germline loops: CDR1 SGHAT, CDR2 FQNNGV. This CDR3 is built from 14 residues. The DNA for the CDR3 is TGTGCCAGCAGCTCTATAGACACCCGGGGGACCCAGTACTTC. It specifies CASSSIDTRGTQYF.

The V and J genes are TRBV18 and TRBJ2-5; D might be TRBD2 (6 bases). Judging by the DNA end, TRBJ2-1 fits better; the J call may be wrong. The CDR3 contains 15 residues. Germline assignment: CDR1 KGHSH and CDR2 LQKENI. CDR3 residues: CASSPPGVLYNEQFF. CDR3 sequence (DNA): TGTGCCAGCTCACCTCCGGGGGTCCTGTACAATGAGCAGTTCTTC.

V usage is TRBV7-2 and J usage is TRBJ2-1; TRBD1 agrees at 7 bases. Germline-derived CDR1 and CDR2 are SGHTA and FQGNSA. The CDR3 is made up of 14 amino acids. The junction had 4 bases not matched to a gene; V was cut back by 3 bases and J by 5 bases. The CDR3: CASSLSGQNNEQFF. As DNA, the CDR3 is TGTGCCAGCAGCTTGTCGGGACAGAACAATGAGCAGTTCTTC. Variable domain in full (rest from reference TRBV7-2 and TRBJ2-1): GAGVSQSPSNKVTEKGKDVELRCDPISGHTALYWYRQSLGQGLEFLIYFQGNSAPDKSGLPSDRFSAERTGGSVSTLTIQRTQQEDSAVYLCASSLSGQNNEQFFGPGTRLTVL.

This clonotype occurred a few times. This sequence joins TRBV20-1 and TRBJ2-7; D might be TRBD1 or TRBD2, each matching 5 bases. The CDR3 runs 16 residues. V was pared by 0 bases and J by 6 bases, with 21 bases between. Germline V gene lookup returns CDR1 DFQATT and CDR2 SNEGSKA (reference sequence). The CDR3 DNA sequence: TGCAGTGCTAGAGATATCGGGGCCGTGGGAGATCGCGAGCAGTACTTC. Translation: CSARDIGAVGDREQYF.

This clonotype was observed a handful of times. This sequence joins TRBV5-1 and TRBJ2-5, with 14 bases lining up with TRBD2. Near its end, the DNA agrees better with TRBJ2-7, so the J call may be wrong. This CDR3 is 17 amino acids long. Germline V lookup: CDR1 SGHRS, CDR2 YFSETQ. Written as DNA, the CDR3 is TGCGCCAGCAGTTCGAGACTAGCGGGAGGGCCCGCCTACGAGCAGTACTTC. Amino acids: CASSSRLAGGPAYEQYF.

The sample holds a few counts of this clonotype. V usage is TRBV28 and J usage is TRBJ2-5; unclear D gene. This CDR3 spans 14 amino acids. V was clipped by 2 bases and J by 3 bases, with 10 bases between them. CDR1 is MDHEN and CDR2 is SYDVKM in the germline V gene. The CDR3 nucleotides are TGTGCCAGCAGTTTAGGTGGAGTAAAAGAGACCCAGTACTTC. This translates into CASSLGGVKETQYF.

A few counts support this clonotype. The chain employs TRBV20-1 and TRBJ1-4, with 7 bases lining up with TRBD1. Germline V gene data show CDR1 as DFQATT and CDR2 as SNEGSKA (reference sequence). This CDR3 comprises 15 residues. The trim removed 3 bases at V and 2 bases at J, leaving 6 bases unmatched. For the CDR3, the DNA is TGCAGTGCTAGTGCAGGGGGGGGGACTAATGAAAAACTGTTTTTT. It is translated as CSASAGGGTNEKLFF.